A selection of T cell receptor beta chains follows, all from one sample in a study of T cells after yellow fever vaccination. TCRdb re-called the 5' RACE reads through MiXCR, storing one row per CDR3 protein. This sample yields 360,000 or so distinct CDR3 sequences, of which about 9.9% are seen a single time; less than 20% belongs to the top ten. This specimen was PBMCs, taken on the day of the first yellow fever vaccination. The receptors derive from a young man who received the YFV17D yellow fever vaccine. Each CDR3 is given with its conserved first and last residue. Fields, in order: CDR3 length, D gene, J gene, V gene, clone size, CDR3 protein, CDR3 DNA. The D gene is left open where the match is weak. The size entry is marked missing in some rows and otherwise reads once, few, many or a size class.

13	NA	TRBJ2-4	TRBV6-1	NA	CASSEKGTLFPNF	TGTGCCAGCAGTGAAAAAGGGACATTATTTCCGAACTTC
14	NA	TRBJ2-1	TRBV4-1	few	CASSQDGGRDEQFF	TGCGCCAGCAGCCAAGATGGAGGGCGAGATGAGCAGTTCTTC
14	NA	TRBJ1-5	TRBV10-3	few	CAISQPGANQPQHF	TGTGCCATCTCGCAACCGGGGGCAAATCAGCCCCAGCATTTT
15	NA	TRBJ2-6	TRBV5-1	few	CASSLERSGANVLTF	TGCGCCAGCAGCTTGGAACGCTCTGGGGCCAACGTCCTGACTTTC
15	NA	TRBJ1-5	TRBV4-1	few	CASSQGGGRGQPQHF	TGCGCCAGCAGCCAAGGGGGCGGACGCGGTCAGCCCCAGCATTTT
17	NA	TRBJ2-3	TRBV3-1	few	CASSQETGTLDTDTQYF	TGTGCCAGCAGCCAAGAAACCGGGACATTGGACACAGATACGCAGTATTTT
18	NA	TRBJ2-3	TRBV6-2/TRBV6-3	NA	CASSLQRRLLEDTDTQYF	TGTGCCAGCAGTTTACAAAGACGTTTGCTTGAGGACACAGATACGCAGTATTTT
12	NA	TRBJ2-7	TRBV7-9	NA	CASSRRTYEQYF	TGTGCCAGCAGCCGACGGACGTACGAGCAGTACTTC
13	NA	TRBJ1-2	TRBV27	many	CASSSEANYGYTF	TGTGCCAGCAGTTCAGAAGCTAACTATGGCTACACCTTC
15	NA	TRBJ2-5	TRBV28	NA	CASRHKRGDQETQYF	TGTGCCAGCAGACATAAACGGGGAGACCAAGAGACCCAGTACTTC
14	TRBD1	TRBJ1-2	TRBV7-9	NA	CASRPPGTGTGYTF	TGTGCCAGCAGGCCGCCCGGGACAGGTACGGGCTACACCTTC